This TCR beta chain originates from a study of blood T cell repertoires in COVID-19. Study information: Samples came from the United States, Italy and Spain, spanning acute and convalescent COVID-19.

How the authors handled the data: Amplified reference gene primers provided the basis for estimating nucleated cell counts. Clones were sequenced by immunoSEQ multiplex PCR, and TCRdb holds only the in-frame ones, with some missing. Clone size and V and J calls were adopted from that table, with D and trimming inferred from the DNA. The table shows 110,000 to 150,000 clones, with roughly 79% occurring only once. Trimming at V came to 4 bases and at J to 4 bases, leaving 4 bases not matched to a gene. Germline assignment: CDR1 MNHNS and CDR2 SASEGT. This CDR3 spans 16 amino acids. This clone was counted a few times.

The sequenced material came from peripheral blood. The chain is built from TRBV6-1 and TRBJ2-2, with 12 positions matching TRBD2. This TCR came from a woman aged 60 to 75 with acute or convalescent COVID-19. The CDR3 sequence is CASSGLAGEGTGELFF. The DNA of the CDR3 is TGTGCCAGCAGTGGACTAGCGGGAGAGGGCACCGGGGAGCTGTTTTTT.